This T cell receptor beta chain originates from a study of cytomegalovirus exposure and HLA in healthy donors. Trimming took 3 bases from V and 3 from J, leaving 14 bases between them. Germline CDR1 and CDR2: PRHDT and FYEKMQ (reference sequence). The CDR3 has 15 amino acids. The study ran its PCR with 60 Vbeta and 13 Jbeta primers. Method: immunoSEQ multiplex PCR; TCRdb's copy keeps in-frame clones and lacks some. The top ten hold roughly 1.5% of the sample, which has about 98,000 clones, 80% to 90% seen once. Material for sequencing was PBMCs. This clonotype originated in a man in his forties in good health and CMV-seronegative. The V and J genes are TRBV13 and TRBJ1-1; D call uncertain. CDR3 protein: CASSFRRLRDTEAFF. In DNA, the CDR3 is TGTGCCAGCAGCTTCCGTCGATTGAGGGACACTGAAGCTTTCTTT.